The following is a TCR beta chain sequence with its context. No antigen is known for it. J gave up 4 bases and V 2 bases, and 9 bases lay outside the gene matches. This CDR3 spans 16 amino acids. Germline CDR1 MNHEY, CDR2 SVGAGI. The data originate from a study of cytomegalovirus exposure and HLA in healthy donors. Study context: In an earlier analysis, 95 million to 130 million unique TCR beta sequences were found from 150 million to 200 million T cells. Study results and limitations: Some V segments (TRBV6-2 and TRBV6-3 among them) were excluded as indistinguishable. Later analysis revealed greater clonal expansion in HLA-associated TCR beta chains than in equally common others.

PCR was performed using 60 Vbeta and 13 Jbeta primers. Authors' processing steps: In a later analysis, some 80 million unique TCR beta chains included roughly 11 million shared by two or more donors. Profiled with immunoSEQ multiplex PCR; TCRdb holds only in-frame clones, not every one. V and J calls and clone size are as listed in that table; D and trimming were resolved from the DNA. The sample has 65,000 to 85,000 clones, 60% to 80% seen once. J is TRBJ1-1 and V is TRBV6-5; 8 nucleotides align to TRBD1. This sequence originates from a middle-aged woman in good health and CMV-seropositive. The sequencing input was PBMCs. The CDR3 nucleotides are TGTGCCAGCAGTTACCTGGGACAGGCGGGGGTCACTGAAGCTTTCTTT. This translates into CASSYLGQAGVTEAFF.